This TCR beta chain appears in the sequencing data of a study of T cell responses to AZD1222 COVID-19 vaccine. Whole-study findings and limits: Among AZD1222 vaccinees, only six were seropositive at baseline. Repertoire sampling happened only post peak T cell response. In the spike-specific TCR repertoire, nearly half reportedly target unmutated variant regions.

Assay: immunoSEQ multiplex PCR; the TCRdb copy retains only in-frame clones and omits some. The data contain around 97,000 clones, approximately 88% of them seen just once; the ten biggest clones take up 20% to 25%. Notes on this clone: Its antigen is as yet unknown.

The ends were cut back, 1 base at V and 5 bases at J, with 14 bases in the middle. The CDR3 consists of 15 residues. CDR1 and CDR2 from the germline V gene are KGHSH and LQKENI. The chain combines TRBV18 with TRBJ1-1; D not resolved. This TCR was recovered from an adult in good health. The material sequenced was peripheral blood, taken on day 0 of AZD1222 vaccination. CDR3 in DNA: TGTGCCAGCTCACCACGTCTCTCAACGAGTACTGAAGCTTTCTTT. Translating it yields CASSPRLSTSTEAFF.